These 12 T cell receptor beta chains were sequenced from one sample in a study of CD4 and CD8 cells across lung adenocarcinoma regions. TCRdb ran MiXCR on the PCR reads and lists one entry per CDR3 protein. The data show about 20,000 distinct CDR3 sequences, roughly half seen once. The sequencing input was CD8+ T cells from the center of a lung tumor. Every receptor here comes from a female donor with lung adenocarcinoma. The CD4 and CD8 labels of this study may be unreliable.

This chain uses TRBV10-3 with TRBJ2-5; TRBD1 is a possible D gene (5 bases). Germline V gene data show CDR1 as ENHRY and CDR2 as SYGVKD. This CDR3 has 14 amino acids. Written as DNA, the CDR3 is TGTGCGACCCACGTGGGGCGTCAGCAAAACACTCAGTACTTC. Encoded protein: CATHVGRQQNTQYF.

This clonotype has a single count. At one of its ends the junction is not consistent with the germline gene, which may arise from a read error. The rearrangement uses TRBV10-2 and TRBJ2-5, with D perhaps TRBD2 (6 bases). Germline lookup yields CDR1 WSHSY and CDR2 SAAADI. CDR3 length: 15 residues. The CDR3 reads CGGGTAGRDPETQYF. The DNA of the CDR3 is TGCGGCGGCGGTACGGCGGGACGGGACCCAGAGACGCAGTACTTC.

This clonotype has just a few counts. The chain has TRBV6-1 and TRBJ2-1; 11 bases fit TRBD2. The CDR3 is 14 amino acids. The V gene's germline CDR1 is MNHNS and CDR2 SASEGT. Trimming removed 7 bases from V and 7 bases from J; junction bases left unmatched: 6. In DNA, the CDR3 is TGTGCCAGCACTGCTAGCGGGAGGATGAATGAGCAGTTCTTC. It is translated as CASTASGRMNEQFF.

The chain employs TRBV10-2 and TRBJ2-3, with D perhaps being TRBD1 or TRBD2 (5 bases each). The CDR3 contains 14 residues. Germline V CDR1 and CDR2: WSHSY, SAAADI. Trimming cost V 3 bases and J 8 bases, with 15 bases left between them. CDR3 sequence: CASSDSGPRSTQYF. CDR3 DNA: TGCGCCAGCAGTGATTCGGGACCTAGGAGTACGCAGTATTTT.

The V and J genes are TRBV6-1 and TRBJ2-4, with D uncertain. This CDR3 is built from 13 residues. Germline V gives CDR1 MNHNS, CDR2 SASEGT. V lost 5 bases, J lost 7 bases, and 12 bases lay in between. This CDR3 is CASSKSGWNIQYF. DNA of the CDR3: TGTGCCAGCAGTAAATCTGGGTGGAACATTCAGTACTTC.

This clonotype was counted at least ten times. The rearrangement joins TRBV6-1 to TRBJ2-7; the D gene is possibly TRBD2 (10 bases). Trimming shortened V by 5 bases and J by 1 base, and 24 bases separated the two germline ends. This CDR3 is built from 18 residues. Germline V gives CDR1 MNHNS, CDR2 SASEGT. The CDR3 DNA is TGTGCCAGCAGTAAACAGGGGGCGCTAGCGGGAGATTCCTACGAGCAGTACTTC. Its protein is CASSKQGALAGDSYEQYF.

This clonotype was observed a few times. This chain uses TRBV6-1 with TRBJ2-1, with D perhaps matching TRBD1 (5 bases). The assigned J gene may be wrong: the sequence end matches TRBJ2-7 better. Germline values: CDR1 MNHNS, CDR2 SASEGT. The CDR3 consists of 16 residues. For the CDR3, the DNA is TGTGCCAGCAGTGAACCAGGGCTAAGCCACTCCTACGAGCAGTACTTC. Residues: CASSEPGLSHSYEQYF.

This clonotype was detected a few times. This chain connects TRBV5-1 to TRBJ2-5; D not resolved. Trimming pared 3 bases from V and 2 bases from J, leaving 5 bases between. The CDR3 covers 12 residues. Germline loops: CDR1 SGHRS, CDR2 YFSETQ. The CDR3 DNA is TGCGCCAGCAGCTCCCTACAAGAGACCCAGTACTTC. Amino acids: CASSSLQETQYF.

This CDR3 reads CASSQPTLRDEKLFF. In nucleotides, the CDR3 is TGCGCCAGCAGCCAACCGACACTCAGGGATGAAAAACTGTTTTTT. The chain couples TRBV4-1 to TRBJ1-4; D possibly corresponds to TRBD1 (5 bases). Germline V lookup: CDR1 MGHRA, CDR2 YSYEKL. CDR3 size: 15 residues. V lost 2 bases and J lost 6, with 13 bases in between.

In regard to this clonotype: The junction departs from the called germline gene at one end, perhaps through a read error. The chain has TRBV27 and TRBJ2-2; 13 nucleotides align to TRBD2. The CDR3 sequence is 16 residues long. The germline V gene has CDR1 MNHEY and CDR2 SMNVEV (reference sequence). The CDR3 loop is CASSSPGTSGTGEQFF. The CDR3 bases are TGTGCCAGCAGCTCTCCGGGGACTAGCGGGACTGGTGAGCAGTTCTTT.

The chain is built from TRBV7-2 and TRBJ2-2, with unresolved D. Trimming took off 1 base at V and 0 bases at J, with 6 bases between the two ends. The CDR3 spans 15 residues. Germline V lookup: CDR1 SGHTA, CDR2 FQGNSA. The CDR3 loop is CASSLGPANTGELFF. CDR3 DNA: TGTGCCAGCAGCTTAGGGCCAGCGAACACCGGGGAGCTGTTTTTT. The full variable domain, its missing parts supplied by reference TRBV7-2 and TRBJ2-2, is GAGVSQSPSNKVTEKGKDVELRCDPISGHTALYWYRQSLGQGLEFLIYFQGNSAPDKSGLPSDRFSAERTGGSVSTLTIQRTQQEDSAVYLCASSLGPANTGELFFGEGSRLTVL.

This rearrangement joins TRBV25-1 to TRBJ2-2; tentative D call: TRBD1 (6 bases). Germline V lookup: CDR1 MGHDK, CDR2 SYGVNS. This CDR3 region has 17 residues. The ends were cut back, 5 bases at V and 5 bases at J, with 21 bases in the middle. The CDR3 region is CASSWQGSTARTGELFF. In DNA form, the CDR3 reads TGTGCCAGCAGTTGGCAGGGGAGTACCGCGAGGACCGGGGAGCTGTTTTTT.